Listed here are 14 T cell receptor beta chains from one sample, sequenced in a study of control samples from healthy donors and cancer patients. The data were produced by immunoSEQ multiplex PCR, yet TCRdb's version contains in-frame clones alone and is incomplete. The sample holds roughly 48,000 clones, approximately 89% seen once. Sequencing used PBMCs. The receptors were gathered from a woman between 40 and 55 years old with head and neck cancer.

The chain recombines TRBV28 with TRBJ2-2, with 8 bases lining up with TRBD1. The CDR3 spans 16 residues. J lost 1 base, V lost 5 bases, and 6 bases had no gene match. Germline CDR1 is MDHEN and CDR2 is SYDVKM. CDR3 DNA sequence: TGTGCCAGCAGTCCGACCGGGACAGGGAACACCGGGGAGCTGTTTTTT. Translating gives CASSPTGTGNTGELFF.

The chain combines TRBV7-2 with TRBJ1-1; D is ambiguous. Germline loops: CDR1 SGHTA, CDR2 FQGNSA. The CDR3 is 13 amino acids. The V end was cut by 3 bases, the J end by 1 base, with 6 bases between. The CDR3 coding sequence is TGTGCCAGCAGCTTCTCGGAGAACACTGAAGCTTTCTTT. Protein product: CASSFSENTEAFF.

The chain has TRBV6-5 and TRBJ1-1; D remains unclear. Germline CDR1 MNHEY, CDR2 SVGAGI. The CDR3 is made up of 12 amino acids. Trimming took 6 bases from V and 6 from J, leaving 11 bases between them. CDR3 in amino acids: CASSRGGSEAFF. CDR3 sequence (DNA): TGTGCCAGCAGCCGCGGTGGTTCTGAAGCTTTCTTT.

The chain joins TRBV30 to TRBJ2-7; no firm D call. The V gene lost 1 base and the J gene lost 2 bases, with 0 bases spanning the gap. The CDR3 consists of 10 residues. Germline V lookup: CDR1 GTSNPN, CDR2 SVGIG (reference sequence). The DNA of the CDR3 is TGTGCCTGGAGTGCCTACGAGCAGTACTTC. Translated, it gives CAWSAYEQYF.

V usage is TRBV30 and J usage is TRBJ2-5; D possibly corresponds to TRBD1 (6 bases). The CDR3 is 14 amino acids. Per germline, CDR1 GTSNPN and CDR2 SVGIG (reference sequence). The V end lost 2 bases, the J end lost 11 bases, and 21 bases lay between the germline ends. CDR3 loop: CAWSTGTARGEQYF. The CDR3 DNA reads TGTGCCTGGAGTACAGGGACCGCCCGTGGGGAGCAGTACTTC. The full variable domain, with the rest looked up from reference TRBV30 and TRBJ2-5, is SQTIHQWPATLVQPVGSPLSLECTVEGTSNPNLYWYRQAAGRGLQLLFYSVGIGQISSEVPQNLSASRPQDRQFILSSKKLLLSDSGFYLCAWSTGTARGEQYFGPGTRLLVL.

This clone is categorized as medium-sized. This chain uses TRBV28 with TRBJ1-5; TRBD1 matches 8 bases. V dropped 6 bases and J dropped 0; count of bases not matched to a gene: 10. The CDR3 contains 17 residues. Germline assignment: CDR1 MDHEN and CDR2 SYDVKM. The CDR3: CASSPWAGGNSNQPQHF. The CDR3 bases are TGTGCCAGCAGCCCGTGGGCAGGGGGCAATAGCAATCAGCCCCAGCATTTT.

The chain employs TRBV7-9 and TRBJ1-2, with TRBD1 matching 8 bases. Trimming removed 5 bases from V and 5 bases from J; junction bases left unmatched: 1. The CDR3 contains 12 residues. In germline, CDR1 is SEHNR, CDR2 FQNEAQ (reference sequence). The CDR3 is CASSGDRYGYTF. DNA for the CDR3: TGTGCCAGCAGCGGGGACAGGTATGGCTACACCTTC.

The chain employs TRBV5-1 and TRBJ2-3; D gene uncertain. The CDR3 spans 15 residues. Trimming stripped 0 bases from V and 0 bases from J, with 8 bases between. In germline, CDR1 is SGHRS, CDR2 YFSETQ. The CDR3 sequence is CASSLATVSTDTQYF. CDR3 coding DNA: TGCGCCAGCAGCTTGGCTACGGTTAGCACAGATACGCAGTATTTT.

The CDR3 coding sequence is TGCGCCAGCAGGATGACAGCGAACACTGAAGCTTTCTTT. This gives the protein CASRMTANTEAFF. This chain uses TRBV10-1 with TRBJ1-1; D may be TRBD1 (5 bases). V lost 6 bases to trimming and J lost 1 base, with 9 bases between them. Germline lookup yields CDR1 WNHNN and CDR2 SYGVQD (reference sequence). CDR3 length equals 13 residues.

J is TRBJ1-3 and V is TRBV6-5; no reliable D call. In germline, CDR1 is MNHEY, CDR2 SVGAGI. V dropped 5 bases and J dropped 4 bases, with 12 bases sitting between them. CDR3 size: 14 residues. The CDR3 is CASSPRPTGNTIYF. CDR3 in DNA: TGTGCCAGCAGTCCCCGCCCCACGGGAAACACCATATATTTT.

V is TRBV7-3 and J is TRBJ2-2, with 8 bases fitting TRBD2. The ends lost 8 bases at V and 4 bases at J; junction bases unmatched: 15. The CDR3 has 17 amino acids. Germline loops: CDR1 SGHTA, CDR2 FQGTGA. This CDR3 reads CASSLRGGTSATGELFF. The CDR3 DNA follows: TGTGCCAGCTCCTTAAGAGGCGGGACTAGTGCCACCGGGGAGCTGTTTTTT.

CDR3 sequence: CASSKVKAQETQYF. CDR3 DNA: TGTGCCAGCAGCAAAGTCAAAGCCCAAGAGACCCAGTACTTC. This chain links TRBV21-1 with TRBJ2-5; the table calls TRBD2, which could not be checked here. TRBV21-1 is reported as a pseudogene. The CDR3 has 14 amino acids.

This rearrangement joins TRBV27 to TRBJ2-1; no firm D call. The CDR3 consists of 15 residues. Germline values: CDR1 MNHEY, CDR2 SMNVEV (reference sequence). Between the trimmed V and J ends, which lost 5 bases and 0 bases, there was a span of 11 bases. CDR3 sequence reads: CASSPPLSSYNEQFF. DNA of the CDR3: TGTGCCAGCAGTCCCCCCTTAAGCTCCTACAATGAGCAGTTCTTC.

The chain uses TRBV19 and TRBJ1-1, with 8 positions matching TRBD1. In germline, CDR1 is LNHDA, CDR2 SQIVND (reference sequence). The CDR3 is 13 amino acids. Trimming took 7 bases from V and 4 from J; bases not matched to a gene: 5. The CDR3 bases are TGTGCCAGTAAGGACAGGGTCGGCACTGAAGCTTTCTTT. Translated: CASKDRVGTEAFF.